This T cell receptor beta chain was sequenced for a study of cytomegalovirus exposure and HLA in healthy donors. PCR was performed using 60 Vbeta and 13 Jbeta primers. Sequenced by immunoSEQ multiplex PCR; TCRdb stores in-frame clones only, minus some. The table lists about 150,000 clones, approximately 60% of them singletons, with roughly 7% in the top ten. Between the trimmed V and J ends, which lost 5 bases and 3 bases, there was a span of 11 bases. Looked up from germline, CDR1 is SGHTA and CDR2 is FQGNSA. The CDR3 consists of 13 residues. Study-wide results and caveats: Prior analysis indicated that the majority of TCR beta V segments exhibited productivity approximately 87% or approximately 30% of the time. CMV serostatus alone was available as immune exposure information.

Worth noting for this clone: What it binds is unknown.

V usage is TRBV7-2 and J usage is TRBJ2-7; D call uncertain. The sequence was obtained from a woman aged 60-75 years in good health and CMV-seropositive. The sample comprised PBMCs. CDR3 DNA: TGTGCCAGCAGCCGACCATACAGCTACGAGCAGTACTTC. This translates into CASSRPYSYEQYF.